Described below is a single T cell receptor beta chain sequence and its context. This clone was observed once. It has no known antigen specificity. Base quality data are lacking; no much larger clone is found one base away. The data stem from a study of control samples from healthy donors and cancer patients (dated by TCRdb to about 2020). V was cut back by 4 bases and J by 7 bases, leaving a gap of 11 bases between them. Including the terminal cysteine and phenylalanine, the CDR3 comprises 14 residues. The retained sequence is limited to the CDR3, 42 bases, with the frame set at the first base. The germline V gene encodes CDR1 MDHEN and CDR2 SYDVKM. Receptors were amplified or captured by the immunoSEQ multiplex PCR assay. The source is immuneACCESS, and TCRdb retained only in-frame sequences with V and J called. Part of the clones is not carried over; for the studies checked, unresolved V genes explain less than half of this, and the remainder is unexplained. The sample table shows 95,000 to 100,000 clones, and 80% to 90% are seen once. Of the sample, about 7.8% falls within the top ten clones.

This sequence was found in a man between 25 and 39 years old in good health. Rearrangement joined TRBV28 to TRBJ1-6; the D gene remains uncertain. Sequences were obtained from blood. For the CDR3, the sequence is CASSSHPTNSPLHF. The bases are TGTGCCAGCAGTTCCCACCCAACCAATTCACCCCTCCACTTT.